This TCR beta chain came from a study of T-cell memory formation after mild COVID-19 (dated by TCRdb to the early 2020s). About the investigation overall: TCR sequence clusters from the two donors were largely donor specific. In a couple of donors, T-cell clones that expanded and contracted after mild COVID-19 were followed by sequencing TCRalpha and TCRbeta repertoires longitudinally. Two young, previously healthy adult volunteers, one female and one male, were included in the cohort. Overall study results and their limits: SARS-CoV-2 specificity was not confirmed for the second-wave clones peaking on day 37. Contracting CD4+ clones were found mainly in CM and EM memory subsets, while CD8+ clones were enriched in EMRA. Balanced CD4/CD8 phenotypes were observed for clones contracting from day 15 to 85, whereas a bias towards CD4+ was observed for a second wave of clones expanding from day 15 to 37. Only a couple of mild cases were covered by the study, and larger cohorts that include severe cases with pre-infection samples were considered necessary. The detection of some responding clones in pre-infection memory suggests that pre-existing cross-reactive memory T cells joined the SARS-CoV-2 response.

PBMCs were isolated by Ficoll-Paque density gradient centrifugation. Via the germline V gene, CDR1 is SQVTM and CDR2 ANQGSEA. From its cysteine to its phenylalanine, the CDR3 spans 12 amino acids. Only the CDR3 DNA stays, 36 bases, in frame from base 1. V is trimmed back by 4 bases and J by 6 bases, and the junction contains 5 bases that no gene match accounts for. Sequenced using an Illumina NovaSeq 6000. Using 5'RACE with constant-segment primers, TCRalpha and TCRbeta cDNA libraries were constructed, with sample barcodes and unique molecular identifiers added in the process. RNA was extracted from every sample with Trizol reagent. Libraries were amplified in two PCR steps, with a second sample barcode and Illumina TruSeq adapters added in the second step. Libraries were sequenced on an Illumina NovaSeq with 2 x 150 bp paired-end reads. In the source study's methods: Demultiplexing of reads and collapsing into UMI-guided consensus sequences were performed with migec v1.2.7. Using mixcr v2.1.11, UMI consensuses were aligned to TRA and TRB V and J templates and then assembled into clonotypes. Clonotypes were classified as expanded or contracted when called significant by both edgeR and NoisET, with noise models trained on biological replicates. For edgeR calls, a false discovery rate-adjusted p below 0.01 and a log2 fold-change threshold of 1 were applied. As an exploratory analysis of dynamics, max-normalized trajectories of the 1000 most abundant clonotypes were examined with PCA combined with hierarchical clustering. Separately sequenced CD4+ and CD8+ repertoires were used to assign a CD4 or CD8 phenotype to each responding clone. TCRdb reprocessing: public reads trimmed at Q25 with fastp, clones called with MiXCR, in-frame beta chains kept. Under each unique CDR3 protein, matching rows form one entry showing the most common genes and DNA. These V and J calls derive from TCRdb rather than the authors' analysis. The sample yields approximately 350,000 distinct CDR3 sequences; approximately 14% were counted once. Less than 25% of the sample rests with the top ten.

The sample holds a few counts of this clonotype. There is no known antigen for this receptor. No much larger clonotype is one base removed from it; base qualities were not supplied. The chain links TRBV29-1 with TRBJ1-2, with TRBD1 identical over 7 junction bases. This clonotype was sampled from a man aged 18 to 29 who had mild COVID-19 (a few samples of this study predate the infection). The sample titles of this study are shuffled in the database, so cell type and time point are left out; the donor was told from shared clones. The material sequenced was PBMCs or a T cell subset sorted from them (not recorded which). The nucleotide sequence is TGCAGCGTTGCCAGGGGGAACGATGGCTACACCTTC. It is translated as CSVARGNDGYTF.